Given below is one T cell receptor beta chain in context. The data belong to a study of human T cells and chemical hapten exposure. The time point: patch test 1, 2 weeks after DPC sensitization. The treatment is: therapeutic diphenylcyclopropenone sensitization with weekly scalp DPC. TCRdb used MiXCR to reprocess the RACE reads, holding one entry per CDR3 protein. Of roughly 200,000 distinct CDR3 sequences in the sample, 20% to 25% are singletons; the top ten hold less than 7%. CDR3 length: 16 residues. The germline gives CDR1 SGHVS, CDR2 FQNEAQ. After removal of 4 bases from V and 5 bases from J, the junction contained 5 bases not matched to a gene.

The gene calls are TRBV7-8 and TRBJ2-1; 13 nucleotides align to TRBD2. This material consisted of whole blood, taken in connection with sensitization to the hapten diphenylcyclopropenone (DPC). This sequence was found in a woman aged 45-65 years with alopecia areata. Some clones in this sample may be carry-over from other donors' samples. In nucleotides, the CDR3 is TGTGCCAGCAGCTCCGGACTAGCGGGAGCCAACAATGAGCAGTTCTTC. Residues: CASSSGLAGANNEQFF.